This TCR beta chain was observed in a study of Ad26.COV2.S vaccination and SARS-CoV-2 variants. Treatment described: some 19 received Ad26.COV2.S at low or high dose, single or two shots; several received placebo; per-sample allocation not given. Day 63 following the first vaccine or placebo injection was when the samples were taken. Expression of Wuhan-strain SARS-CoV-2 spike came from the Ad26 vector that formed the vaccine. Data came from immunoSEQ multiplex PCR; TCRdb stores just in-frame clones and leaves some out. The table lists about 680,000 clones, roughly nine tenths of them singletons. The sequencing here drew on peripheral blood, taken in a trial of Ad26.COV2.S vaccine versus placebo. This clonotype was sampled from a person aged 18-65 years who received the Ad26.COV2.S COVID-19 vaccine or a placebo.

The CDR3 DNA sequence: TGTGCCACCAGCTCTGGGGCCAACGTCCTGACTTTC. This sequence encodes CATSSGANVLTF. The J gene is TRBJ2-6, the V gene TRBV28; no firm D call. The V end lost 10 bases, the J end lost 0 bases, and 4 bases lay between the germline ends. CDR3 length equals 12 residues. CDR1 is MDHEN, CDR2 SYDVKM, per germline.